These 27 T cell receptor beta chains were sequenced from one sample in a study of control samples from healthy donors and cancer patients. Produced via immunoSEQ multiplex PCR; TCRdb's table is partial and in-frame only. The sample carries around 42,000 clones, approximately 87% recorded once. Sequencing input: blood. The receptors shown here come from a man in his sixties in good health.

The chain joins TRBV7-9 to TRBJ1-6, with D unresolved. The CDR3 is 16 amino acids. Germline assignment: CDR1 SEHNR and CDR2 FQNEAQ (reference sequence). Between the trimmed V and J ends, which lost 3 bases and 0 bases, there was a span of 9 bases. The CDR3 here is CASSFESSSYNSPLHF. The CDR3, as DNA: TGTGCCAGCAGCTTCGAGTCCAGCTCCTATAATTCACCCCTCCACTTT.

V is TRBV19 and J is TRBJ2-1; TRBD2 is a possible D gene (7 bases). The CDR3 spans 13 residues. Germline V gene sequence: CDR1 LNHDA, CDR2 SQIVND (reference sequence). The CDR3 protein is CATGGGGYNEQFF. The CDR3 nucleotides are TGTGCAACTGGGGGAGGGGGCTACAATGAGCAGTTCTTC.

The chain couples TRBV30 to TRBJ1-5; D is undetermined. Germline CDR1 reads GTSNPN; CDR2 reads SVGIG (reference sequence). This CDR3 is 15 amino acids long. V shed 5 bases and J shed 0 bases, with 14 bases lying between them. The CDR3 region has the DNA TGTGCCTGGGGTAAACGGACGGATAGCAATCAGCCCCAGCATTTT. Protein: CAWGKRTDSNQPQHF. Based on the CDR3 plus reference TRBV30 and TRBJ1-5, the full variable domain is SQTIHQWPATLVQPVGSPLSLECTVEGTSNPNLYWYRQAAGRGLQLLFYSVGIGQISSEVPQNLSASRPQDRQFILSSKKLLLSDSGFYLCAWGKRTDSNQPQHFGDGTRLSIL.

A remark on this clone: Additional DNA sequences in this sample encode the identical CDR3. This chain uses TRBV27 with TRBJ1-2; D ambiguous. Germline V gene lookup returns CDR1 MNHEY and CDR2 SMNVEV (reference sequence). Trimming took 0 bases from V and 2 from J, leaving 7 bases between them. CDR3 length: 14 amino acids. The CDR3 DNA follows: TGTGCCAGCAGTTTATCGGGCGGAAACTATGGCTACACCTTC. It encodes CASSLSGGNYGYTF.

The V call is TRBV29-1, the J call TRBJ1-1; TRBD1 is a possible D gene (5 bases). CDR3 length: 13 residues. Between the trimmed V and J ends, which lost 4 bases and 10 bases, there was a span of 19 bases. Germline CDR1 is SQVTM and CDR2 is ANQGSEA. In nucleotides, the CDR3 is TGCAGCGTTGGGGGGGTTGTAGTATCGGTAGCTTTCTTT. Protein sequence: CSVGGVVVSVAFF.

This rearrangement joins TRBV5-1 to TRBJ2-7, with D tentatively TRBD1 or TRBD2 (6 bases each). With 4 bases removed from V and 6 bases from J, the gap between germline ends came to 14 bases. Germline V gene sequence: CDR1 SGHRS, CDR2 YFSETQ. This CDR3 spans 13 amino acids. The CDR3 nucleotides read TGCGCCAGCAGCCCGGTGGAGGGGGGCGAGCAGTACTTC. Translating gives CASSPVEGGEQYF.

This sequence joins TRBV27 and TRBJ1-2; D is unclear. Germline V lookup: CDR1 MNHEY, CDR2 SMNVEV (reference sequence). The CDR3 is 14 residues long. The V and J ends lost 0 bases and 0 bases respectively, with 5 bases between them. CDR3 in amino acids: CASSLSGANYGYTF. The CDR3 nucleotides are TGTGCCAGCAGTTTATCGGGAGCTAACTATGGCTACACCTTC.

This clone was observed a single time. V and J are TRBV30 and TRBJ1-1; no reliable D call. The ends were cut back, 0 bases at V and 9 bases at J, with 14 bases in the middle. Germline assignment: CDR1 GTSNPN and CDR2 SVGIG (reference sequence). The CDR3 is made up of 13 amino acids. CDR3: CAWSVFTSGKAFF. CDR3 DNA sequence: TGTGCCTGGAGTGTATTCACCTCCGGGAAAGCTTTCTTT.

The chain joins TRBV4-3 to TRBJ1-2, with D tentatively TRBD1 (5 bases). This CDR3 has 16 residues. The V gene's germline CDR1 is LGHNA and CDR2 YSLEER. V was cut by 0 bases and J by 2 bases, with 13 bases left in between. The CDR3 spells CASSQEARGENYGYTF. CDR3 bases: TGCGCCAGCAGCCAAGAGGCCCGGGGGGAGAACTATGGCTACACCTTC.

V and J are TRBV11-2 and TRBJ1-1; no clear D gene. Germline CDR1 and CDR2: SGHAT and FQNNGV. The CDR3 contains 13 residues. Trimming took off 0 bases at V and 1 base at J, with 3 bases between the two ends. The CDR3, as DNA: TGTGCCAGCAGCTTAGACAGGAACACTGAAGCTTTCTTT. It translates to CASSLDRNTEAFF.

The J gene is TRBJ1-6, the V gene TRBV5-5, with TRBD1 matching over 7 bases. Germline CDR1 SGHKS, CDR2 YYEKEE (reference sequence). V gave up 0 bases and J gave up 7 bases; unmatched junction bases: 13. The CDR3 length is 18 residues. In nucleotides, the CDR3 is TGTGCCAGCAGCTTGGCCTTTAGGGGACAGCAGACAAATTCACCCCTCCACTTT. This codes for CASSLAFRGQQTNSPLHF.

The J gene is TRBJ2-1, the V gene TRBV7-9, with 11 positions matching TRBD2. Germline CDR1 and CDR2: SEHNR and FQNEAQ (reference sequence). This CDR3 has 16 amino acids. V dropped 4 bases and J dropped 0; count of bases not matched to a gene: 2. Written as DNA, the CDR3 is TGTGCCAGCAGCTCTCTAGCGGGAGGCTCCTACAATGAGCAGTTCTTC. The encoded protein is CASSSLAGGSYNEQFF.

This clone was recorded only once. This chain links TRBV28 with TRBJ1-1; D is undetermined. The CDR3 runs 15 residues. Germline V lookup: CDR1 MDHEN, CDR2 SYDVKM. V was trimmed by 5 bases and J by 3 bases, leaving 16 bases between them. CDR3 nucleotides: TGTGCCAGCAGTCAAAGCGGCGGTTTTGACACTGAAGCTTTCTTT. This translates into CASSQSGGFDTEAFF.

The CDR3 region is CASSPWDRAGYTF. The CDR3 coding sequence is TGTGCCAGCAGCCCCTGGGACAGGGCTGGCTACACCTTC. The gene calls are TRBV16 and TRBJ1-2; 9 nucleotides match TRBD1. The germline V gene has CDR1 KGHSY and CDR2 FQNENV. V dropped 4 bases and J dropped 7; count of bases not matched to a gene: 4. The CDR3 has 13 residues.

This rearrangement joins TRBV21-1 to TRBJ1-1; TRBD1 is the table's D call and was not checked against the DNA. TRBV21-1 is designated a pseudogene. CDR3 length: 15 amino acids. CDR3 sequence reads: CASSTPLAQNTEAFF. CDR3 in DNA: TGTGCCAGCAGCACCCCCTTGGCACAGAACACTGAAGCTTTCTTT.

The CDR3 region is CASSLEGALNEKLFF. The CDR3 DNA follows: TGTGCCAGCAGCTTGGAAGGGGCTCTTAATGAAAAACTGTTTTTT. This chain connects TRBV5-8 to TRBJ1-4; tentatively, D is TRBD1 (5 bases). V lost 0 bases, J lost 4 bases, and 10 bases lay in between. This CDR3 is built from 15 residues. Germline V CDR1 and CDR2: SGHTS, YDEGEE.

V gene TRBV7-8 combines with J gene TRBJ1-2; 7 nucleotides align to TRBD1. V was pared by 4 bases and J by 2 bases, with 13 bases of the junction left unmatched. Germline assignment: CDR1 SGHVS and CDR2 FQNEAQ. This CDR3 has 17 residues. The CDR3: CASSSPRAGGRNYGYTF. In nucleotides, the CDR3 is TGTGCCAGCAGCTCTCCCCGGGCAGGGGGGAGAAACTATGGCTACACCTTC.

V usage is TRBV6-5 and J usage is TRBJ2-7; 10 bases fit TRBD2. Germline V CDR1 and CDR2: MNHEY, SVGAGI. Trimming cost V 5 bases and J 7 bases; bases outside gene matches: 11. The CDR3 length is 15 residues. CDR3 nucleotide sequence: TGTGCCAGCAGTACCTTAGCGGGGGGTACGAGGGAGCAGTACTTC. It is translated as CASSTLAGGTREQYF.

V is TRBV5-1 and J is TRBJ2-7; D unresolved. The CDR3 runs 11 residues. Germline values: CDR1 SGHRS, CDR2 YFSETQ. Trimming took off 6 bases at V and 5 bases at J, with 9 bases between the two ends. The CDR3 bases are TGCGCCAGCAAAGTCGGACACGAGCAGTACTTC. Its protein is CASKVGHEQYF.

Written as DNA, the CDR3 is TGTGCCAGCAGCTTAGACAGCGGGAACTCAGATACGCAGTATTTT. The encoded protein is CASSLDSGNSDTQYF. This chain connects TRBV7-2 to TRBJ2-3; TRBD2 agrees at 7 bases. Germline values: CDR1 SGHTA, CDR2 FQGNSA. This CDR3 spans 15 amino acids. The V gene end was trimmed by 1 base and the J gene end by 4 bases; junction bases not matched to a gene: 5.

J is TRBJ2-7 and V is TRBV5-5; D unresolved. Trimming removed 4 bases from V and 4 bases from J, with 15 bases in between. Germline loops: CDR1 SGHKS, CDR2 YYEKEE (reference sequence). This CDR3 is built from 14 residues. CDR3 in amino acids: CASSLNRVQYEQYF. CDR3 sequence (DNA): TGTGCCAGCAGCCTCAATCGGGTACAGTACGAGCAGTACTTC. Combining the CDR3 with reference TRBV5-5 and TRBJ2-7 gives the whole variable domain DAGVTQSPTHLIKTRGQQVTLRCSPISGHKSVSWYQQVLGQGPQFIFQYYEKEERGRGNFPDRFSARQFPNYSSELNVNALLLGDSALYLCASSLNRVQYEQYFGPGTRLTVT.

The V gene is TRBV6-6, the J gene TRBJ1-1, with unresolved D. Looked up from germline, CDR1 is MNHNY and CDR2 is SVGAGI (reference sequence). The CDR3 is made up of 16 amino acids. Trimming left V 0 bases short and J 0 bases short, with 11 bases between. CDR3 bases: TGTGCCAGCAGTTACTCCTCTACCGGAATGAACACTGAAGCTTTCTTT. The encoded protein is CASSYSSTGMNTEAFF.

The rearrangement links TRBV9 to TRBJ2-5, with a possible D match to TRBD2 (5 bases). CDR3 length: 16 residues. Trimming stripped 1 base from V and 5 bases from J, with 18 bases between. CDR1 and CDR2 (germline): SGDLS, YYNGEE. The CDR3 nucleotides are TGTGCCAGCAGCGTATTCAGCGCCAGCGGTGGGGAGACCCAGTACTTC. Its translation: CASSVFSASGGETQYF. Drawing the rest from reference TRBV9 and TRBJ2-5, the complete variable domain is DSGVTQTPKHLITATGQRVTLRCSPRSGDLSVYWYQQSLDQGLQFLIQYYNGEERAKGNILERFSAQQFPDLHSELNLSSLELGDSALYFCASSVFSASGGETQYFGPGTRLLVL.

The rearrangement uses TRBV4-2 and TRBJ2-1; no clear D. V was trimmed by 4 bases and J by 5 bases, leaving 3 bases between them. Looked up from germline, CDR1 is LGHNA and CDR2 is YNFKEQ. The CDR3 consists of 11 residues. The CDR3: CASSLNNEQFF. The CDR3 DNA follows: TGTGCCAGCAGCCTAAACAATGAGCAGTTCTTC.

The CDR3 reads CATSPLGGATEAFF. The CDR3 bases are TGTGCCACCAGCCCCCTTGGGGGGGCTACTGAAGCTTTCTTT. This chain joins TRBV15 and TRBJ1-1; TRBD1 might be the D (6 bases). Germline CDR1 and CDR2: LNHNV and YYDKDF (reference sequence). Trimming shortened V by 5 bases and J by 5 bases, and 15 bases separated the two germline ends. The CDR3 contains 14 residues.

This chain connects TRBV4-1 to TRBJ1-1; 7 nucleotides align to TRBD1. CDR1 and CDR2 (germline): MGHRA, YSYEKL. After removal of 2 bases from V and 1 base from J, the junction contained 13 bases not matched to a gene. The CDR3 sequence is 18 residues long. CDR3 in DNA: TGCGCCAGCAGCCAAATCGCTAACAGGGGAAATCCGAACACTGAAGCTTTCTTT. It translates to CASSQIANRGNPNTEAFF.

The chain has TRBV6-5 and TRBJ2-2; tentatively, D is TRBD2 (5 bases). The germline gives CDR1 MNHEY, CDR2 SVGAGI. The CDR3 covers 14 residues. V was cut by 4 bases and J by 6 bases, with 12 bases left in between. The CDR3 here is CASSSGVRAGELFF. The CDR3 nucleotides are TGTGCCAGCAGTTCCGGGGTGAGGGCCGGGGAGCTGTTTTTT.